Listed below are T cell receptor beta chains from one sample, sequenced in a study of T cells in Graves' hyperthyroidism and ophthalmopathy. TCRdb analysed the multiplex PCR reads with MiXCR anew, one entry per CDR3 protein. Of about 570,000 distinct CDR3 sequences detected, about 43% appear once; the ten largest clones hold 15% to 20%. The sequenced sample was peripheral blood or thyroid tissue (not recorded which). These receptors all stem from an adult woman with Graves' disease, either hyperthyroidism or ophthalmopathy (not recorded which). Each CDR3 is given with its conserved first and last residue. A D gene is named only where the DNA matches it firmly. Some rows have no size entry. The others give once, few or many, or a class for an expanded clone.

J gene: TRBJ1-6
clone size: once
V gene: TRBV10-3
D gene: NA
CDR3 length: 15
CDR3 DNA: TGTGCCAGCAGTGAGGATGGGGATGGTAATTCACCCCTCCACTTT
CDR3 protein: CASSEDGDGNSPLHF

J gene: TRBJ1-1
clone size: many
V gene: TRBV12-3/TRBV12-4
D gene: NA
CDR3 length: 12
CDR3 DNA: TGTGCCAGCAGCCAGGGGCCCACTGAAGCTTTCTTT
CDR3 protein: CASSQGPTEAFF

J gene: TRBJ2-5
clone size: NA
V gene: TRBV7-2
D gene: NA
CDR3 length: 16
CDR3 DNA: TGTGCCAGCAGCGCCCCTAGGGGGAGTGTTAGGAAGACCCAGTACTTC
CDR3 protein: CASSAPRGSVRKTQYF

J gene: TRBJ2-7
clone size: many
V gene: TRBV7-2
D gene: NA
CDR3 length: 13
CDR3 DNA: TGTGCCAGCAGCTTAGTAATCTCCTACGAGCAGTACTTC
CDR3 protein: CASSLVISYEQYF

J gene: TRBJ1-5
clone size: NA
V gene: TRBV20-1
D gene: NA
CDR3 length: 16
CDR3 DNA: TGCAGTGCTAGAGATAGTGGGACTAGCGGGATTAGATACGAGCATTTT
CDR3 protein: CSARDSGTSGIRYEHF

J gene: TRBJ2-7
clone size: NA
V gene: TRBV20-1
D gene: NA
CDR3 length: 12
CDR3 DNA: TGCAGTGCCGGGGGAGGAACCTACGAGCAGTACTTC
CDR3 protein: CSAGGGTYEQYF

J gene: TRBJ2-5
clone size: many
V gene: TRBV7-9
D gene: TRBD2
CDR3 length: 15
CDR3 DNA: TGTGCCAGCAGCTTCGGGACTAGCGGGATTGAGACCCAGTACTTC
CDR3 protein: CASSFGTSGIETQYF

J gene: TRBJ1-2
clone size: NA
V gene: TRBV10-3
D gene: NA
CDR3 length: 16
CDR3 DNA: TGTGCCATCAGTGAGTCGACAATAGCGGGAGTGGATGGCTACACCTTC
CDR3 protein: CAISESTIAGVDGYTF

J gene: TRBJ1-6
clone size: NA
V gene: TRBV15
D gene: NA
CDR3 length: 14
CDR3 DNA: TGTGCCACCAGCAGAGTTCATCGTGATTCACCCCTCCACTTT
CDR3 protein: CATSRVHRDSPLHF

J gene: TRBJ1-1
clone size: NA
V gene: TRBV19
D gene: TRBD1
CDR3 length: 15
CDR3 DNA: TGTGCCAGTAGTCCACGGACAGGGGGCCACACTGAAGCTTTCTTT
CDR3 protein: CASSPRTGGHTEAFF

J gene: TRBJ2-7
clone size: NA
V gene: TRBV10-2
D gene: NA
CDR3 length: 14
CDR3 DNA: TGCGCCAGCAGCCAAGAAGAGGGCGGGTACGAGCAGTACTTC
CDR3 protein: CASSQEEGGYEQYF

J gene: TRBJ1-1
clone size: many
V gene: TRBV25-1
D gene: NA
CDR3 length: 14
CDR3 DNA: TGTGCCAGCAGTGATTATTCCTTGAACACTGAAGCTTTCTTT
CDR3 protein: CASSDYSLNTEAFF

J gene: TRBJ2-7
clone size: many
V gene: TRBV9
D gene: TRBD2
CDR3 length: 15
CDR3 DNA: TGTGCCAGCAGCCTTAGCGGGGGAGATTCCTACGAGCAGTACTTC
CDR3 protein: CASSLSGGDSYEQYF

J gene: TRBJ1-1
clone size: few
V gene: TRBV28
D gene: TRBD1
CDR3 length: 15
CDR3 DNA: TGTGCCAGCAGTATTCGGACAGGGGGGTATACTGAAGCTTTCTTT
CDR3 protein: CASSIRTGGYTEAFF

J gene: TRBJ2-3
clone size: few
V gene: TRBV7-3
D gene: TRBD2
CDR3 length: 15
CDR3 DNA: TGTGCCAGCAGCCTACAAGCGGGAGCGACAGATACGCAGTATTTT
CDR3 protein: CASSLQAGATDTQYF

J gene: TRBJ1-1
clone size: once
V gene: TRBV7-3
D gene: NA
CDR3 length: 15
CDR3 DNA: TGTGCCAGCAGCCCCGGACCCAACCTGAACACTGAAGCCTTCTTT
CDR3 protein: CASSPGPNLNTEAFF

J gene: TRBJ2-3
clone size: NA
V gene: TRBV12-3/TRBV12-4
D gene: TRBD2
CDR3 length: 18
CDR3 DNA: TGTGCCAGCACCGAGGGGACTAGCGGGAAATATAGCACAGATACGCAGTATTTT
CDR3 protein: CASTEGTSGKYSTDTQYF

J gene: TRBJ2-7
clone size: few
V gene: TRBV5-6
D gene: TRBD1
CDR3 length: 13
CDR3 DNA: TGTGCCAGCAGTATCCCGGACAGGGACGAGCAGTACTTC
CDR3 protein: CASSIPDRDEQYF

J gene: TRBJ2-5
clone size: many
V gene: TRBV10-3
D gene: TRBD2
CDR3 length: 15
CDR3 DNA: TGTGCCATCAGTGAGTCCGGGGGGTACCAAGAGACCCAGTACTTC
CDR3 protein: CAISESGGYQETQYF

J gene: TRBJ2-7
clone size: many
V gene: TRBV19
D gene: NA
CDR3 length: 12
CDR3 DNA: TGTGCCAGTAGTCCAAACGACAGCGAGCAGTACTTC
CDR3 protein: CASSPNDSEQYF

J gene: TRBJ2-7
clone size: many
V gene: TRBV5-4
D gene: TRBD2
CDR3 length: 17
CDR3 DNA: TGTGCCAGCAGCTTGGGAGGTAGCGGGAGTTCTGGCTACGAGCAGTACTTC
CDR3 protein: CASSLGGSGSSGYEQYF

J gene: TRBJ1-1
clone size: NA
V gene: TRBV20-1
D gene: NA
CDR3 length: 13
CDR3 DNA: TGCAGTGCTAGGAAGGGGTGGAACACTGAAGCTTTCTTT
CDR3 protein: CSARKGWNTEAFF

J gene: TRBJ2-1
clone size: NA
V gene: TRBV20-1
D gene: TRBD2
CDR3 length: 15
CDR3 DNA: TGCAGTGCTAGAGAGGAAGCGGGATCAGTCTATGAGCAGTTCTTC
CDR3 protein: CSAREEAGSVYEQFF

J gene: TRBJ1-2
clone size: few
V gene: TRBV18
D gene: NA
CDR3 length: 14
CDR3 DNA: TGTGCCAGCTCACCACAAGGGGACGACTATGGCTACACCTTC
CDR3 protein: CASSPQGDDYGYTF

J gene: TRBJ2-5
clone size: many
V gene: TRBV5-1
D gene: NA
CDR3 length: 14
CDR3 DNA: TGCGCCAGCAGCGCAACAGGGCACCAAGAGACCCAGTACTTC
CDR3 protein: CASSATGHQETQYF

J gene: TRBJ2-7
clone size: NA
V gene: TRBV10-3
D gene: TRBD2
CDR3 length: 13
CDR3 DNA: TGTGCCGTCTCTAGCGGGAGGGACTACGAGCAGTACTTC
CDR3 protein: CAVSSGRDYEQYF

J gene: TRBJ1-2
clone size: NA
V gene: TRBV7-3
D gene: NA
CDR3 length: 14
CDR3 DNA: TGTGCCAGCAGCTTATCCAGGGAATTGGGTGGCTACACCTTC
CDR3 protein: CASSLSRELGGYTF

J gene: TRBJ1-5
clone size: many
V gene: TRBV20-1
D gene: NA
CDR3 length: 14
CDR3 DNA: TGCAGTGCTAGAGATCGGGGGAATTATCAGCCCCAGCATTTT
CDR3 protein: CSARDRGNYQPQHF

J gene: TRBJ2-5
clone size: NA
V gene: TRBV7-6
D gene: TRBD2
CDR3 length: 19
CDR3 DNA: TGTGCCAGCAGCGCTCGCGTTGGGCAGGGCGGGGGACACCAAGAGACCCAGTACTTC
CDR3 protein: CASSARVGQGGGHQETQYF

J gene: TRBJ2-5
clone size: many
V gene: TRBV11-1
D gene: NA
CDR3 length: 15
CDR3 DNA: TGTGCCAGCAGCTTATCAGGACAGCACCAAGAGACCCAGTACTTC
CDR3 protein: CASSLSGQHQETQYF

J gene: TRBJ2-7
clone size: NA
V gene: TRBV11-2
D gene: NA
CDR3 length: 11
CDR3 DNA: TGTGCCAGCAGCGAAATCAACGAGCAGTACTTC
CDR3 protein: CASSEINEQYF

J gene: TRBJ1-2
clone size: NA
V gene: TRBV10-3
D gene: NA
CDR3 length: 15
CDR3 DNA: TGTGCCATCAGTGAGGACACCAGTCGGGGGATAGATCACACCTTC
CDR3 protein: CAISEDTSRGIDHTF

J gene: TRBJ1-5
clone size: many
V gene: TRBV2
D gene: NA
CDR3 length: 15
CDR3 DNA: TGTGCCAGCAGTGTTGCCAGTGTAAGCAATCAGCCCCAGCATTTT
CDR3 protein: CASSVASVSNQPQHF

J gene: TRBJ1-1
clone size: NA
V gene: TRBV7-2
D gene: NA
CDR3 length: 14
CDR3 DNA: TGTGCCAGCAGCTTAGCGCGAGGGTTGGGTGAAGCTTTCTTT
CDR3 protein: CASSLARGLGEAFF

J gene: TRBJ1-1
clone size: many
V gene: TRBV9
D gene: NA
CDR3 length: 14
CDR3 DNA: TGTGCCAGCAGCGTAGACGAGGGGGTCTCTGAAGCTTTCTTT
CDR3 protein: CASSVDEGVSEAFF

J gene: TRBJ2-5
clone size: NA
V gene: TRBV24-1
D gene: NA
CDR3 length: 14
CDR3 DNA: TGTGCCACCAGTGGAATGGGGTTAGGGGAGACCCAGTACTTC
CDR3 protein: CATSGMGLGETQYF

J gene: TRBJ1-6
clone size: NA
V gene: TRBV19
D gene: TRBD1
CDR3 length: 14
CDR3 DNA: TGTGCCAGTAGTGCCTACAGGGGTGGCTCACCCCTCCACTTT
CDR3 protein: CASSAYRGGSPLHF

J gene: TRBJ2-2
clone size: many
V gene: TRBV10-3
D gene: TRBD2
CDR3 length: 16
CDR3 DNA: TGTGCCATCAGAACCTCACTAGCGGGAGGCACCGGGGAGCTGTTTTTT
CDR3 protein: CAIRTSLAGGTGELFF

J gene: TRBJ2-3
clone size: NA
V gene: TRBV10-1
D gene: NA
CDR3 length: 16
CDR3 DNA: TGCGCCAGCAGTGATAGCATTGGGCCTGGGTCAGATACGCAGTATTTT
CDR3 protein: CASSDSIGPGSDTQYF

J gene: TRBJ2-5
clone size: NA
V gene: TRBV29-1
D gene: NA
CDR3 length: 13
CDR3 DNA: TGCAGCGTTGAAGGACAGATAGGAGAGACCCAGTACTTC
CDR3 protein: CSVEGQIGETQYF

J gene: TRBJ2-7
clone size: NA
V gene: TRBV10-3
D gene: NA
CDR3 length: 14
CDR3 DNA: TGTGCCAGCAGTTACCCGGCCAAGACGCACGAGCAGTACTTC
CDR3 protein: CASSYPAKTHEQYF

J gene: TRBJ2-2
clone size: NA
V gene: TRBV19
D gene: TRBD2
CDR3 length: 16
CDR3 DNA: TGTGCCAGTAGTATGCTGCGGGAGGGGCATGACGGGGAGCTGTTTTTT
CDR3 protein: CASSMLREGHDGELFF

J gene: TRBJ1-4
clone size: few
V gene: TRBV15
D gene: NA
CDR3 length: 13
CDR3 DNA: TGTGCCACCAGCCCACGATTGGCGGAAAAACTGTTTTTT
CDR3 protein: CATSPRLAEKLFF

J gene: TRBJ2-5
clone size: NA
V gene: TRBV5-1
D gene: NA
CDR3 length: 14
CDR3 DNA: TGCGCCAGCAGCTCCGCAGGCCTAGAGTCGGCCCAGTACTTC
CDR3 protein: CASSSAGLESAQYF

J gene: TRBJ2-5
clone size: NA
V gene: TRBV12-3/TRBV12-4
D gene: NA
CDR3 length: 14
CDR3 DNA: TGTGCCAGCAGCCCAGGGGCAGCCGTGGTGACCCAGTACTTC
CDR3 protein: CASSPGAAVVTQYF

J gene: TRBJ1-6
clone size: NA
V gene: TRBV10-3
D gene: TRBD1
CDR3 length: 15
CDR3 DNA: TGTGCCATCAGAGGAAGACAGGGGAGAGCTTCACCCCTCCACTTT
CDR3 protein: CAIRGRQGRASPLHF

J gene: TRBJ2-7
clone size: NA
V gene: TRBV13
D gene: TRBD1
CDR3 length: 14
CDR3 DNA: TGTGCCAGCAGCCCCCGGGACAGTGGCTACGAGCAGTACTTC
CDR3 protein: CASSPRDSGYEQYF

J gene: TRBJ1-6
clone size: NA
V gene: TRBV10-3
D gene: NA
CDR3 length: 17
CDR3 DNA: TGTGCCATCAGTGAGGAGGGGATGAACAGATATAATTCACCCCTCCACTTT
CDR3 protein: CAISEEGMNRYNSPLHF

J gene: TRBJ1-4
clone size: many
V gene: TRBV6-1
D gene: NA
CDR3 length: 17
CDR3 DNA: TGTGCCAGCAGTGAAAAGGCAGGGGACGCCCTTCGTCCAAAACTGTTTTTT
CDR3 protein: CASSEKAGDALRPKLFF

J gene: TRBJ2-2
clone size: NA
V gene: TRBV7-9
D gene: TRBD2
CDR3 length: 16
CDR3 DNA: TGTGCCAGCAGCCATACTAGCGGGGCGAACACCGGGGAGCTGTTTTTT
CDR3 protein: CASSHTSGANTGELFF

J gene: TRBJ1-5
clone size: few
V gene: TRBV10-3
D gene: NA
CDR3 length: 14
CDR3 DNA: TGTGCCATCAGTGAGGTCGACCAGGCTCAGCCCCAGCATTTT
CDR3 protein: CAISEVDQAQPQHF

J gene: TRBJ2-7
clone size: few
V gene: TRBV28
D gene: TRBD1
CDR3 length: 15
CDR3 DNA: TGTGCCGCCCACCCAAACCGGGACAGGGGTAACGAGCAGTACTTC
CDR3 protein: CAAHPNRDRGNEQYF

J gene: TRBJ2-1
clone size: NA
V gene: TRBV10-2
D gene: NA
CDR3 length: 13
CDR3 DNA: TGCGCCAGCCGGCAGAGCTCCTACAATGAGCAGTTCTTC
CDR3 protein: CASRQSSYNEQFF

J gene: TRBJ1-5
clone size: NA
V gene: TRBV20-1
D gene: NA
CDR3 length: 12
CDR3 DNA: TGCAGTGCGACCACAGGGCATCAGCCCCAGCATTTT
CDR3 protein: CSATTGHQPQHF